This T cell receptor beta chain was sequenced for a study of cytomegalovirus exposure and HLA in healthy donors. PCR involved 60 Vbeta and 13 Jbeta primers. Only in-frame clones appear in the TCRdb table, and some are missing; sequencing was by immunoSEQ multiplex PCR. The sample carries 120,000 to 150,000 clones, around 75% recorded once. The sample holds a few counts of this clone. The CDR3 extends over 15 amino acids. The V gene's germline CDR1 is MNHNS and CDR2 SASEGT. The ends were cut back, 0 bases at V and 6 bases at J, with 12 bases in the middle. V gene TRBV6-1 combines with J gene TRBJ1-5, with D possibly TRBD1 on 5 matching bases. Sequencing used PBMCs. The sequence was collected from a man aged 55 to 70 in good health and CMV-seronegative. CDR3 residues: CASSEARGVGQPQHF. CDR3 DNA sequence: TGTGCCAGCAGTGAAGCGCGGGGGGTTGGTCAGCCCCAGCATTTT.